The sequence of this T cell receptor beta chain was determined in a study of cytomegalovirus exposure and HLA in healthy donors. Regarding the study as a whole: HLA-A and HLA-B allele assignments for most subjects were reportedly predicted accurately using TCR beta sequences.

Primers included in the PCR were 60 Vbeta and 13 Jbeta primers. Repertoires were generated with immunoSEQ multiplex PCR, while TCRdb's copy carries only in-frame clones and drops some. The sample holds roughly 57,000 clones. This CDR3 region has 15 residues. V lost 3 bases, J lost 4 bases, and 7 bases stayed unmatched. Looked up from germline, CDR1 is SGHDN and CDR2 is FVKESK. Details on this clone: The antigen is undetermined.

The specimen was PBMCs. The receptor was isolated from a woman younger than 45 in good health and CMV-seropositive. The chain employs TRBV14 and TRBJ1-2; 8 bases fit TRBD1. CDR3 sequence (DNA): TGTGCCAGCAGCCACCCAGGGGGCTCAGCCTATGGCTACACCTTC. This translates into CASSHPGGSAYGYTF.